The sequence of this TCR beta chain was determined in a study of blood T cell repertoires in COVID-19. This CDR3 region has 19 residues. Trimming removed 2 bases from V and 1 base from J, with 18 bases in between. Germline-derived CDR1 and CDR2 are MNHEY and SMNVEV (reference sequence). This table comes from immunoSEQ multiplex PCR, and its TCRdb copy is limited to in-frame clones, with some not included. The sample has tens of thousands of clones; about nine tenths are singletons. The sequence came from a human donor in a cohort sampled during active COVID-19. J is TRBJ2-6 and V is TRBV27; maybe TRBD2 (6 bases). The sample was peripheral blood. CDR3 amino acids: CASSLLFSGVGSGANVLTF. The CDR3 bases are TGTGCCAGCAGTTTACTTTTCTCGGGAGTAGGATCTGGGGCCAACGTCCTGACTTTC.